This T cell receptor (beta chain) was retrieved from a study of immune aging and cytomegalovirus after organ transplant (dated by TCRdb to about 2021). Background on the whole study: Every transplant recipient was given three-drug immunosuppression consisting of prednisone, tacrolimus, and mycophenolate.

Receptors were amplified or captured by single-cell sequencing. These reads were obtained on an Illumina NovaSeq 6000. The BD Rhapsody Targeted mRNA and AbSeq Reagent Kit was used in a microwell format for cell capture and library preparation. Libraries were prepared to cover TCR, sample tags, AbSeq, and targeted mRNA from the Human T-Cell Expression Panel plus custom TOX and TOX2 primers. Sequencing of the libraries was performed on an Illumina NovaSeq. The original methods were these. The analysis covered over 9,500 cells in total, of which about 7,000 were CD8 T cells and a few thousand were CD8 T cells with an identifiable TCR CDR3. The BD Rhapsody Targeted Analysis Pipeline, including V(D)J processing, was run on the Seven Bridges Genomics platform to process the raw data. SeqGeq 1.6.0 was used for quality control, Sample Tag demultiplexing with Lex-BDSMK, clone identification with VDJ Explorer, and Seurat clustering. Clones comprising <1% of CD8 T cells were considered non-expanded; clones comprising >2.5% of the sample were considered clonal expansions. In TCRdb, the public reads were trimmed at Q25 with fastp and aligned with MiXCR, with productive beta chains retained. Identical CDR3 protein sequences are pooled into one entry, listed with their most common genes and DNA. V and J calls and clone size were set by TCRdb, not the authors. The sample table lists approximately 22,000 distinct CDR3 sequences, just over 35% of them with a count of one. The top ten constitute around a quarter of the sample.

Taken with the paper, the label for time point translates to: five sample-tagged time points from pre-transplant (day -1) to day 368 post-transplant, pooled. Thawed PBMC were stimulated with a CMV IE-1 overlapping peptide library for about 13 hours, with no transport inhibitors added. After being thawed and rested overnight, the cells were stimulated in R10 medium along with CD28/CD49d costimulation. The IE-1 peptide library was composed of 15-amino-acid peptides with overlaps of 11 amino acids. Each time point was barcoded using BD Single-Cell Multiplexing Kit Sample Tags, after which the barcoded samples were pooled and stained with oligo-conjugated anti-CD45RA plus sorting antibodies. A BD FACSAria III was used to sort CMV-responsive CD8+CD137+ and CD4+CD154+ T cells at 4-way purity. Blood samples were drawn into EDTA vacutainers and processed by Ficoll gradient within 1-24 hours. Overall study outcomes, separate from this receptor: Following viremia, cells with an aged phenotype rose post-transplant no matter the clone size, with the increase showing up earlier in large clones (days 200-264) than in small clones. TEMRA cells made up a larger share of large clones, and the seven largest clones (1904 cells) gained aged and TEMRA cells while losing TCM cells. Since the sequencing data did not include a CD57 measurement, a conservative gene-based definition of aging was used in its place.

The germline V gene (reference sequence) sets CDR1 to DFQATT and CDR2 to SNEGSKA. The CDR3 sequence holds 14 residues, the cysteine and phenylalanine included. Left in the record is the CDR3 DNA by itself, 42 bases read in frame from the first base. V is pruned by 3 bases and J by 8 bases, leaving 12 bases of the junction without a gene match. Note on this clonotype: The specificity of this receptor is unknown. No per-base quality is available; no much larger clone lies one base away.

The chain links TRBV20-1 with TRBJ1-2; 7 bases in between match TRBD1. The sequences come from CMV peptide-activated CD4+ and CD8+ T cells sorted from blood, collected at five time points, pooled. The meaning of the sample's cell subset or site label: sorted CD8+CD137+ and CD4+CD154+ T cells after about 12 h CMV IE-1 peptide stimulation. This sequence originates from a female donor who had a heart transplant and CMV viremia. The CDR3 amino acid sequence is: CSARNGPGGKGYTF. DNA sequence: TGCAGTGCTAGGAACGGGCCAGGGGGTAAGGGCTACACCTTC.